What follows are 7 T cell receptor beta chains derived from one specimen sequenced in a study of human T cells and chemical hapten exposure. TCRdb processed the RACE reads anew with MiXCR; each CDR3 protein has one entry. This table has about 340,000 distinct CDR3 sequences, about 7% appearing once. Time point in this sample: patch test 1, 2 weeks after DPC sensitization. Treatment defined: therapeutic diphenylcyclopropenone sensitization with weekly scalp DPC. The sample was whole blood, taken in connection with sensitization to the hapten diphenylcyclopropenone (DPC). These receptors came from a woman aged 18-29 years with alopecia areata. Some clones in this sample may be carry-over from other donors' samples.

This clonotype has a handful of counts. This sequence joins TRBV7-2 and TRBJ2-7, with TRBD1 matching over 8 bases. Germline loops: CDR1 SGHTA, CDR2 FQGNSA. Trimming at V came to 3 bases and at J to 3 bases, leaving 4 bases not matched to a gene. This CDR3 spans 14 amino acids. DNA of the CDR3: TGTGCCAGCAGCTTCGGGACAGGCCACTACGAGCAGTACTTC. This gives the protein CASSFGTGHYEQYF. Together with reference TRBV7-2 and TRBJ2-7, the CDR3 gives the full variable domain: GAGVSQSPSNKVTEKGKDVELRCDPISGHTALYWYRQSLGQGLEFLIYFQGNSAPDKSGLPSDRFSAERTGGSVSTLTIQRTQQEDSAVYLCASSFGTGHYEQYFGPGTRLTVT.

This clonotype has only a few counts. The CDR3 loop is CASNGGGYGYTF. For the CDR3, the DNA is TGTGCCAGCAATGGGGGAGGCTATGGCTACACCTTC. V is TRBV25-1 and J is TRBJ1-2, with TRBD1 as a possible D gene (5 bases). The V end was cut by 7 bases, the J end by 4 bases, with 10 bases between. The CDR3 sequence is 12 residues long. Germline CDR1 and CDR2: MGHDK and SYGVNS.

This clonotype was detected a few times. This CDR3 is CASSDGQGGVYEQYF. CDR3 DNA sequence: TGTGCCAGCAGCGATGGACAGGGTGGTGTCTACGAGCAGTACTTC. The gene calls are TRBV7-8 and TRBJ2-7; 8 bases are a match to TRBD1. The CDR3 is made up of 15 amino acids. The germline V gene encodes CDR1 SGHVS and CDR2 FQNEAQ. V shed 5 bases, J shed 3 bases, and the junction held 9 bases outside the gene matches.

This clonotype turned up a few times. The chain employs TRBV7-9 and TRBJ2-7; tentatively, D is TRBD1 or TRBD2 (5 bases each). CDR1 is SEHNR, CDR2 FQNEAQ, per germline (reference sequence). This CDR3 contains 15 residues. V was trimmed by 5 bases and J by 2 bases, leaving 16 bases between them. The CDR3 loop is CASSASGTVPYEQYF. CDR3 coding DNA: TGTGCCAGCAGCGCCTCCGGGACGGTACCCTACGAGCAGTACTTC. Supplemented by reference TRBV7-9 and TRBJ2-7, the full variable domain reads DTGVSQNPRHKITKRGQNVTFRCDPISEHNRLYWYRQTLGQGPEFLTYFQNEAQLEKSRLLSDRFSAERPKGSFSTLEIQRTEQGDSAMYLCASSASGTVPYEQYFGPGTRLTVT.

The table lists this clonotype with many counts. The rearrangement links TRBV9 to TRBJ2-3; perhaps TRBD1 as D (6 bases). Germline V lookup: CDR1 SGDLS, CDR2 YYNGEE. V was pared by 6 bases and J by 3 bases, with 14 bases between. The CDR3 contains 14 residues. CDR3: CASTVGATTDTQYF. CDR3 bases: TGTGCCAGCACCGTGGGGGCAACTACAGATACGCAGTATTTT.

This clonotype has just a few counts. This chain joins TRBV9 and TRBJ2-5, with D tentatively TRBD1 (6 bases). Germline loops: CDR1 SGDLS, CDR2 YYNGEE. V lost 2 bases, J lost 5 bases, and 16 bases lay in between. This CDR3 is built from 15 residues. CDR3 sequence reads: CASSVSGVPQETQYF. The CDR3 DNA is TGTGCCAGCAGCGTCTCAGGGGTCCCCCAGGAGACCCAGTACTTC.

The chain employs TRBV6-4 and TRBJ1-1; 9 bases agree with TRBD1. This CDR3 is built from 16 residues. The germline CDR1 and CDR2 sequences are MRHNA and SNTAGT. Trimming took 5 bases from V and 6 from J; bases not matched to a gene: 13. CDR3 loop: CASSPRMGQGRAEAFF. The CDR3 DNA reads as TGTGCCAGCAGTCCCAGGATGGGACAGGGAAGGGCTGAAGCTTTCTTT.